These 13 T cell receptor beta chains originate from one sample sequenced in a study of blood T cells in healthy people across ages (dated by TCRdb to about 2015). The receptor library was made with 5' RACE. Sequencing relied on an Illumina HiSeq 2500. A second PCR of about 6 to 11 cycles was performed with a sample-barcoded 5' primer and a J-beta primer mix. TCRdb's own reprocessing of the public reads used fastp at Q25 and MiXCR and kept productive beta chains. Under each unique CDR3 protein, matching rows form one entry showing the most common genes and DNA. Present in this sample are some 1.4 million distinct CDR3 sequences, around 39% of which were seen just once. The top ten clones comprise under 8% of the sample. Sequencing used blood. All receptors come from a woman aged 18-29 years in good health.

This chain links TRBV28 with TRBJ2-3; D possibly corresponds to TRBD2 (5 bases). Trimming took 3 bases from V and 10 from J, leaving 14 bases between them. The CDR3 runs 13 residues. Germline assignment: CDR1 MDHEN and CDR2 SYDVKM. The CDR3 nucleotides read TGTGCCAGCAGTTTTATGGAGGAAGCGGCGCAGTATTTT. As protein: CASSFMEEAAQYF.

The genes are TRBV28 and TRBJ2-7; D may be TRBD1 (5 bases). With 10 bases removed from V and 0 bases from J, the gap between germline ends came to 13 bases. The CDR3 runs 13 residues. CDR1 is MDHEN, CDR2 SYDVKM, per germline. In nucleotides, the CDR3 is TGTGCCATTAGACAGAAGAGCTCCTACGAGCAGTACTTC. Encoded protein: CAIRQKSSYEQYF.

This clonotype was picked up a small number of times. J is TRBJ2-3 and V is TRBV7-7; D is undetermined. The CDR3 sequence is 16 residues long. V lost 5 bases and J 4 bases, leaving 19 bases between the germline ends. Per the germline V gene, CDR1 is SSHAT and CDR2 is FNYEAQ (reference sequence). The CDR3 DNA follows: TGTGCCAGCAGCCCGTTATATTCTCCCTCCGCAGATACGCAGTATTTT. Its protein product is CASSPLYSPSADTQYF.

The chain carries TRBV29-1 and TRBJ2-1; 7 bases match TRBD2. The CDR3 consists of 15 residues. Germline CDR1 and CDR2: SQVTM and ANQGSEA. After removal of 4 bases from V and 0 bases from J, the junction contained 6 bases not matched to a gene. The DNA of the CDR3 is TGCAGCGTTGTTGGACTAGACGGCTCCTACAATGAGCAGTTCTTC. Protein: CSVVGLDGSYNEQFF.

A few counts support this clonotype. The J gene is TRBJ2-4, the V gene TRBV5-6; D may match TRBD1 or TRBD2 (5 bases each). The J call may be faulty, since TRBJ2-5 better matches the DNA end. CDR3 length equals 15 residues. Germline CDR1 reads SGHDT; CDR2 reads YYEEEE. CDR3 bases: TGTGCCAGCGGGACCCGGGGCCAATCAACGGAGACCCAGTACTTC. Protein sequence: CASGTRGQSTETQYF.

The CDR3 DNA reads as TGTGCCAGCAGCCTCTTGGGCCCCGGGGAGGCCCAGTTCTTC. Its protein is CASSLLGPGEAQFF. This chain joins TRBV28 and TRBJ2-1, with D possibly matching TRBD2 (6 bases). In germline, CDR1 is MDHEN, CDR2 SYDVKM. The V and J ends lost 6 bases and 13 bases respectively, with 22 bases between them. The CDR3 is 14 residues long.

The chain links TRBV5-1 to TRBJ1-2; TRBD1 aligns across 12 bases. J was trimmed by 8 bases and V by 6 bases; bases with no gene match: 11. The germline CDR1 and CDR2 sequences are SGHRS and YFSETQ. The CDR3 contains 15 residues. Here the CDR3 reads CASTPGGQGASGYTF. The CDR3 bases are TGCGCCAGCACACCCGGGGGACAGGGGGCGTCAGGCTACACCTTC. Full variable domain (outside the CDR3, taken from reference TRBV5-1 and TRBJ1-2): KAGVTQTPRYLIKTRGQQVTLSCSPISGHRSVSWYQQTPGQGLQFLFEYFSETQRNKGNFPGRFSGRQFSNSRSEMNVSTLELGDSALYLCASTPGGQGASGYTFGSGTRLTVV.

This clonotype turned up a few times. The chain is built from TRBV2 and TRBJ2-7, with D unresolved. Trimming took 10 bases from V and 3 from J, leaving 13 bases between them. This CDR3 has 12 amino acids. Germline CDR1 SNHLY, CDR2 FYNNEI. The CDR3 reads CAKHWTLYEQYF. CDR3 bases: TGTGCCAAACACTGGACCCTCTACGAGCAGTACTTC.

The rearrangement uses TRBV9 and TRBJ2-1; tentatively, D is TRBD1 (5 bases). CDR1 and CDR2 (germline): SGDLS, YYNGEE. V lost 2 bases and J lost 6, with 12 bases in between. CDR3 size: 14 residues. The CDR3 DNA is TGTGCCAGCAGCGTGGGTTACCAGGGCAATGAGCAGTTCTTC. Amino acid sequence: CASSVGYQGNEQFF.

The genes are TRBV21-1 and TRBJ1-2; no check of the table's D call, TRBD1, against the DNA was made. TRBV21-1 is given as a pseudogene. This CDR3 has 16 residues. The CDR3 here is CASSKAQTGTHYGYTF. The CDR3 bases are TGTGCCAGCAGCAAAGCTCAAACTGGGACACACTATGGCTACACCTTC.

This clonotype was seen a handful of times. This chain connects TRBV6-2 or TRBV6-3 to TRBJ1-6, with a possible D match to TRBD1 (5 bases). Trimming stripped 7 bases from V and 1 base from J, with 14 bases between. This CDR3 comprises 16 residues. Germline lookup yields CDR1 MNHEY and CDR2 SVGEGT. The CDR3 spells CASNQGLTSYNSPLHF. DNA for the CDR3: TGTGCCAGCAACCAGGGTCTGACGTCCTATAATTCACCCCTCCACTTT.

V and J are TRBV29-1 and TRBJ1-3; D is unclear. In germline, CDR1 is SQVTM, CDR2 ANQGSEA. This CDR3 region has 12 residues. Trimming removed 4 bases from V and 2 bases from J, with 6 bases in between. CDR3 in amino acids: CSVGDTGNTIYF. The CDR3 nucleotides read TGCAGCGTTGGGGATACTGGAAACACCATATATTTT.

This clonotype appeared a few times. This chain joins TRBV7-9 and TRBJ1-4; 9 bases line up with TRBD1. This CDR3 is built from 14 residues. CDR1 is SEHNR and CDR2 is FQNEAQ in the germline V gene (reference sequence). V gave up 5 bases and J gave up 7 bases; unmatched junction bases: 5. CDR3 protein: CASSTGTGSEKLFF. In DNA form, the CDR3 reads TGTGCCAGCAGCACAGGGACAGGGTCTGAAAAACTGTTTTTT.